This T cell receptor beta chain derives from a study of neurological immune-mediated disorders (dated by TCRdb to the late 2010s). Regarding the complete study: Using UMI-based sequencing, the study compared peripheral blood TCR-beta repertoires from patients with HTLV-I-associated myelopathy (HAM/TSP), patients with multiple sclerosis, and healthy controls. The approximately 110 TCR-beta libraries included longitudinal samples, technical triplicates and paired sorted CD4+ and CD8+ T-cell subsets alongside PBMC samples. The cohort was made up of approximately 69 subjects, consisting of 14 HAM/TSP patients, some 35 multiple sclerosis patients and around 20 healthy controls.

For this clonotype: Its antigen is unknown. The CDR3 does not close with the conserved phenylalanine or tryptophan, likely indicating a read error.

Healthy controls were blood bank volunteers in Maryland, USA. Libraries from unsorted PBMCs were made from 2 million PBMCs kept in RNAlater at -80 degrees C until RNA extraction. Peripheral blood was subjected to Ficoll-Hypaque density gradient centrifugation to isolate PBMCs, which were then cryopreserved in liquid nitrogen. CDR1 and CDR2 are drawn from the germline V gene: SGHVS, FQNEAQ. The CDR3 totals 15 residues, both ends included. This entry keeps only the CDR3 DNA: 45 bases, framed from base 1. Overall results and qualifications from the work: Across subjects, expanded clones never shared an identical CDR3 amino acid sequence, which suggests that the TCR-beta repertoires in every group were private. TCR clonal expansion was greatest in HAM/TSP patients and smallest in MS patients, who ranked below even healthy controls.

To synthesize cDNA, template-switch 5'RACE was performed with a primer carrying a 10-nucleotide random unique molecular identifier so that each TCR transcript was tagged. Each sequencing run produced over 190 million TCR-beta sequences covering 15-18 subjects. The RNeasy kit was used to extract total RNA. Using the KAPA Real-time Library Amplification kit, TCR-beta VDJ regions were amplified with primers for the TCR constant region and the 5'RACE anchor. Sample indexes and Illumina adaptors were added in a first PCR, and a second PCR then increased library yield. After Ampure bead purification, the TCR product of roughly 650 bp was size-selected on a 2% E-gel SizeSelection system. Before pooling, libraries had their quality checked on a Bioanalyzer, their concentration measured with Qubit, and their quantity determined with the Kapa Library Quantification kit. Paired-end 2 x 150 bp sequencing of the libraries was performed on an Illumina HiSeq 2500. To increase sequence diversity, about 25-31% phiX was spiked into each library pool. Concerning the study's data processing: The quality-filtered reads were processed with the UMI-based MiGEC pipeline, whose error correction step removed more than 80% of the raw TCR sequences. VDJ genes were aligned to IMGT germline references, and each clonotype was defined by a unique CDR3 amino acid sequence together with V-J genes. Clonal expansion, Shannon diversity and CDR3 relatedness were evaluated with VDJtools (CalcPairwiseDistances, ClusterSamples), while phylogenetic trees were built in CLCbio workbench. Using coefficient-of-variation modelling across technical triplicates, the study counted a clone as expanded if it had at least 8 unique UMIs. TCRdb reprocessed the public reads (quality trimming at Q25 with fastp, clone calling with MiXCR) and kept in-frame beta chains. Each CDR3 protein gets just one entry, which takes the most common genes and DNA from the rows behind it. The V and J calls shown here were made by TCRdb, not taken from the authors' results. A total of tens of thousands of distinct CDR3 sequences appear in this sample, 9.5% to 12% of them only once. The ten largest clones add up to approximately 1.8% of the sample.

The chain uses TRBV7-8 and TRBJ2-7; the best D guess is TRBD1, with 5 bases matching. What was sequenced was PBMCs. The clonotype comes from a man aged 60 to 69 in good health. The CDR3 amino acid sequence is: CSSSLDSRYSYEQYL. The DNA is TGTTCCAGCAGCCTCGACAGTAGGTACTCCTACGAGCAGTACCTC.